This T cell receptor (beta chain) was sequenced during a study of shared clonotypes between healthy human individuals. Turning to the study itself: With ages of 18 to 49, the donors were a couple of women and a few men.

Method: immunoSEQ multiplex PCR; TCRdb's copy keeps in-frame clones and lacks some. The sample has roughly 2.1 million clones; about 93% are singletons. With respect to this clone: Antigen specificity is unknown.

Germline loops: CDR1 SGHDN, CDR2 FVKESK. Losses at the gene ends were 4 bases for V and 4 bases for J; bases not matched to a gene: 11. The CDR3 has 16 amino acids. CD45RO-negative, CCR7-selected cells formed the naive CD8 fraction, which excluded terminally differentiated effector memory CD45RA+ cells. Broader study findings: Larger estimated richness was generally recorded for naive subsets relative to memory subsets. Shared clonotypes: about 5.3% naive CD4, around 3.4% naive CD8, less than 2.5% memory CD4, about 0.41% memory CD8.

The J gene is TRBJ1-2, the V gene TRBV14; 8 bases map to TRBD1. Material for sequencing was naive CD8+ T cells from PBMCs. The receptor comes from a man in his late teens or twenties in good health. Some clones in this sample may be carry-over from other donors' samples. CDR3 bases: TGTGCCAGCAGCCCCCTGAGGACAGGGACACTCTATGGCTACACCTTC. It specifies CASSPLRTGTLYGYTF.